The rows below give T cell receptor beta chains drawn from one sample of a study of cytomegalovirus exposure and HLA in healthy donors. Method: immunoSEQ multiplex PCR; TCRdb's copy keeps in-frame clones and lacks some. Among 150,000 to 200,000 clones, nearly 80% were seen once, and the ten largest hold 2.5% to 3.5%. The sample comprised PBMCs. Receptors were obtained from a woman aged 40 to 55 in good health and CMV-seronegative. The CDR3 runs from the conserved cysteine through the conserved F or W. Each record gives: J gene, V gene, D gene, clone size, CDR3 DNA, CDR3 protein. D genes are given only for firm matches. The size entry is marked missing in some rows and otherwise reads once, few, many or a size class.

j_gene: TRBJ1-2; v_gene: TRBV6-4; d_gene: TRBD1; abundance: -; CDR3nt: TGTGCCAGCAGTGAAGACAGGGGGTACGGCTACACCTTC; CDR3aa: CASSEDRGYGYTF
j_gene: TRBJ2-1; v_gene: TRBV29-1; d_gene: TRBD1; abundance: -; CDR3nt: TGCAGCGTGACCCGGGACAGCTATGAGCAGTTCTTC; CDR3aa: CSVTRDSYEQFF
j_gene: TRBJ2-3; v_gene: TRBV5-1; d_gene: TRBD1; abundance: -; CDR3nt: TGCGCCAGCAGGGATCCAGGGGGTTCAGATACGCAGTATTTT; CDR3aa: CASRDPGGSDTQYF
j_gene: TRBJ1-5; v_gene: TRBV4-2; d_gene: -; abundance: -; CDR3nt: TGTGCCAGCAGCCAGGAACAGGACAGTGGCGGTCAGCCCCAGCATTTT; CDR3aa: CASSQEQDSGGQPQHF
j_gene: TRBJ2-3; v_gene: TRBV5-1; d_gene: -; abundance: -; CDR3nt: TGCGCCAGCAGCTCCCCAGGGGATACGCAGTATTTT; CDR3aa: CASSSPGDTQYF
j_gene: TRBJ2-3; v_gene: TRBV29-1; d_gene: -; abundance: -; CDR3nt: TGCAGCGTTCAGGACTACGCGCAGTATTTT; CDR3aa: CSVQDYAQYF
j_gene: TRBJ1-6; v_gene: TRBV5-1; d_gene: TRBD1; abundance: -; CDR3nt: TGCGCCAGCAGCTTAGGACAGGGCCTCTATAATTCACCCCTCCACTTT; CDR3aa: CASSLGQGLYNSPLHF
j_gene: TRBJ2-2; v_gene: TRBV4-1; d_gene: -; abundance: -; CDR3nt: TGCGCCAGCAGCCACCTACAGGGCTTAGTCGTTGCGCTGTTTTTT; CDR3aa: CASSHLQGLVVALFF
j_gene: TRBJ1-1; v_gene: TRBV5-1; d_gene: TRBD1; abundance: -; CDR3nt: TGCGCCAGCAGCGGGACAGGGTACACTGAAGCTTTCTTT; CDR3aa: CASSGTGYTEAFF
j_gene: TRBJ2-1; v_gene: TRBV11-2; d_gene: -; abundance: few; CDR3nt: TGTGCCAGCAGCTTATATCGGGGGAGCTCCTACAATGAGCAGTTCTTC; CDR3aa: CASSLYRGSSYNEQFF
j_gene: TRBJ2-1; v_gene: TRBV6-5; d_gene: -; abundance: -; CDR3nt: TGTGCCAGCAGTTACGGTTCAGATTACAATGAGCAGTTCTTC; CDR3aa: CASSYGSDYNEQFF
j_gene: TRBJ2-1; v_gene: TRBV28; d_gene: TRBD2; abundance: -; CDR3nt: TGTGCCAGCAGTAACGGGGGGACCTCCTACAATGAGCAGTTCTTC; CDR3aa: CASSNGGTSYNEQFF
j_gene: TRBJ1-2; v_gene: TRBV6-5; d_gene: -; abundance: -; CDR3nt: TGTGCCAGCAGTTACTCCGCGGACTACTATGGCTACACCTTC; CDR3aa: CASSYSADYYGYTF
j_gene: TRBJ2-7; v_gene: TRBV7-9; d_gene: TRBD1; abundance: -; CDR3nt: TGTGCCAGCAGCACACCCGGGACAGGGAAGGACGAGCAGTACTTC; CDR3aa: CASSTPGTGKDEQYF
j_gene: TRBJ2-7; v_gene: TRBV28; d_gene: TRBD1; abundance: -; CDR3nt: TGTGCCACCCAAATCCCAGGGGGCAAATCCTACGAGCAGTACTTC; CDR3aa: CATQIPGGKSYEQYF
j_gene: TRBJ1-1; v_gene: TRBV10-1; d_gene: TRBD1; abundance: -; CDR3nt: TGCGCCAGCCGTTCCGGGACAGGGGGAAGGGGCACTGAAGCTTTCTTT; CDR3aa: CASRSGTGGRGTEAFF
j_gene: TRBJ2-7; v_gene: TRBV19; d_gene: TRBD1; abundance: -; CDR3nt: TGTGCCGTGGGGACCCGGGACAGGGGATCCTACGAGCAGTACTTC; CDR3aa: CAVGTRDRGSYEQYF
j_gene: TRBJ2-3; v_gene: TRBV7-9; d_gene: -; abundance: -; CDR3nt: TGTGCCAGCAGCTTAATGGGGCCGATGGATACGCAGTATTTT; CDR3aa: CASSLMGPMDTQYF
j_gene: TRBJ2-7; v_gene: TRBV5-1; d_gene: -; abundance: -; CDR3nt: TGCGCCAGCAGCTTAGGCGGAACCTACGAGCAGTACTTC; CDR3aa: CASSLGGTYEQYF
j_gene: TRBJ1-2; v_gene: TRBV6-6; d_gene: -; abundance: -; CDR3nt: TGTGCCGCGGGAGGATTGACCTTGGTCTATGGCTACACCTTC; CDR3aa: CAAGGLTLVYGYTF
j_gene: TRBJ1-6; v_gene: TRBV7-8; d_gene: -; abundance: -; CDR3nt: TGTGCCAGCAGCTTTTGGGGCCTGGGGAATTCACCCCTCCACTTT; CDR3aa: CASSFWGLGNSPLHF
j_gene: TRBJ1-4; v_gene: TRBV18; d_gene: TRBD1; abundance: few; CDR3nt: TGTGCCAGCTCACCACCAGGGAACAGGGGGAATGAAAAACTGTTTTTT; CDR3aa: CASSPPGNRGNEKLFF
j_gene: TRBJ2-2; v_gene: TRBV19; d_gene: -; abundance: -; CDR3nt: TGTGCCAGTAGTAGCCCCTGGCAAGCGAACACCGGGGAGCTGTTTTTT; CDR3aa: CASSSPWQANTGELFF
j_gene: TRBJ2-1; v_gene: TRBV6-1; d_gene: TRBD2; abundance: -; CDR3nt: TGTGCCAGCAGTGAAGTTAGCGGGGGCTACAATGAGCAGTTCTTC; CDR3aa: CASSEVSGGYNEQFF
j_gene: TRBJ2-7; v_gene: TRBV7-8; d_gene: -; abundance: -; CDR3nt: TGTGCCAGCAGCTTAGGGGCGGGGTTCTACGAGCAGTACTTC; CDR3aa: CASSLGAGFYEQYF
j_gene: TRBJ2-5; v_gene: TRBV7-2; d_gene: -; abundance: -; CDR3nt: TGTGCCAGCAGCGGCGGGGTAGGCGAGACCCAGTACTTC; CDR3aa: CASSGGVGETQYF
j_gene: TRBJ1-6; v_gene: TRBV6-5; d_gene: -; abundance: few; CDR3nt: TGTGCCAGCAGTTACTCTAGTTCACCCCTCCACTTT; CDR3aa: CASSYSSSPLHF
j_gene: TRBJ2-7; v_gene: TRBV5-3; d_gene: -; abundance: -; CDR3nt: TGTGCCAGAAGCTACCGGGACACGACCGAGCGACTCTACGAGCAGTACTTC; CDR3aa: CARSYRDTTERLYEQYF
j_gene: TRBJ2-2; v_gene: TRBV12-5; d_gene: -; abundance: -; CDR3nt: TGTGCTAGTGACCCCGGGACTTCCTACACCGGGGAGCTGTTTTTT; CDR3aa: CASDPGTSYTGELFF
j_gene: TRBJ2-3; v_gene: TRBV25-1; d_gene: -; abundance: few; CDR3nt: TGTGCCAGCAGTGACTCCCCCCGGGAAGCGCAGTATTTT; CDR3aa: CASSDSPREAQYF
j_gene: TRBJ2-7; v_gene: TRBV19; d_gene: TRBD1; abundance: -; CDR3nt: TGTGCCAGTAGTTCTCGGACAGGGGATAGGAACGAGCAGTACTTC; CDR3aa: CASSSRTGDRNEQYF
j_gene: TRBJ2-5; v_gene: TRBV18; d_gene: TRBD1; abundance: -; CDR3nt: TGTGCCAGCTCACCAGCCCTTGGTGGGACAGGAGAGACCCAGTACTTC; CDR3aa: CASSPALGGTGETQYF
j_gene: TRBJ2-1; v_gene: TRBV5-4; d_gene: -; abundance: -; CDR3nt: TGTGCCAGCACCTTCGGGGGCTCCTACAATGAGCAGTTCTTC; CDR3aa: CASTFGGSYNEQFF
j_gene: TRBJ2-3; v_gene: TRBV5-6; d_gene: -; abundance: -; CDR3nt: TGTGCCAGCAGGACTTGGGGCACAGATACGCAGTATTTT; CDR3aa: CASRTWGTDTQYF
j_gene: TRBJ1-3; v_gene: TRBV28; d_gene: -; abundance: once; CDR3nt: TGTGCCAGCAGCCTCAGGGTGGCCGGAAACACCATATATTTT; CDR3aa: CASSLRVAGNTIYF
j_gene: TRBJ1-2; v_gene: TRBV19; d_gene: -; abundance: few; CDR3nt: TGTGCCACCCAAGCAGGGGAAGTGGATGGCTACACCTTC; CDR3aa: CATQAGEVDGYTF
j_gene: TRBJ1-1; v_gene: TRBV5-6; d_gene: -; abundance: -; CDR3nt: TGTGCCAGCAGCTTGGTTCGGGATCTGAACACTGAAGCTTTCTTT; CDR3aa: CASSLVRDLNTEAFF
j_gene: TRBJ1-1; v_gene: TRBV28; d_gene: -; abundance: -; CDR3nt: TGTGCCAGCAGTTTCTCGACAGAACTGAACACTGAAGCTTTCTTT; CDR3aa: CASSFSTELNTEAFF
j_gene: TRBJ1-4; v_gene: TRBV19; d_gene: -; abundance: once; CDR3nt: TGTGCCAGTAGTATACCCGCAGGGTGGGATGAAAAACTGTTTTTT; CDR3aa: CASSIPAGWDEKLFF
j_gene: TRBJ1-3; v_gene: TRBV9; d_gene: -; abundance: -; CDR3nt: TGTGCCAGCAGCGTACCCCGGCAGGGTCCTGGAAACACCATATATTTT; CDR3aa: CASSVPRQGPGNTIYF
j_gene: TRBJ2-1; v_gene: TRBV7-9; d_gene: -; abundance: once; CDR3nt: TGTGCCAGCAGCTTAGGTGGGGGCCGGTCCTACAATGAGCAGTTCTTC; CDR3aa: CASSLGGGRSYNEQFF
j_gene: TRBJ2-5; v_gene: TRBV4-2; d_gene: TRBD1; abundance: -; CDR3nt: TGTGCCAGCAGCCATGGACAGGGACAAGAGACCCAGTACTTC; CDR3aa: CASSHGQGQETQYF
j_gene: TRBJ2-7; v_gene: TRBV7-9; d_gene: -; abundance: -; CDR3nt: TGTGCCAGCAGCTTAGCGAACCCAGGCGAGCAGTACTTC; CDR3aa: CASSLANPGEQYF